One and the same sample provided the 32 T cell receptor beta chains below, sequenced in a study of identical twins. Via MiXCR, TCRdb re-called the 5' RACE reads, giving one row per CDR3 protein. The sample holds about 700,000 distinct CDR3 sequences, around 8.3% seen once. These data were also filed under a second study, of yellow fever vaccine responses in identical twins.

The sample taken for sequencing was PBMCs. The receptors come from a woman under 30 in good health.

The chain uses TRBV5-1 and TRBJ1-3; a weak D match, TRBD1 (5 bases). Germline V gene data show CDR1 as SGHRS and CDR2 as YFSETQ. Between the trimmed V and J ends, which lost 0 bases and 0 bases, there was a span of 7 bases. The CDR3 spans 15 residues. DNA of the CDR3: TGCGCCAGCAGCTTGGGGGACGCCTCTGGAAACACCATATATTTT. Protein sequence: CASSLGDASGNTIYF.

This clonotype was seen ten or more times. The chain combines TRBV15 with TRBJ1-2; possibly TRBD1 for D (5 bases). The V end lost 5 bases, the J end lost 13 bases, and 20 bases lay between the germline ends. This CDR3 comprises 13 residues. Germline CDR1 LNHNV, CDR2 YYDKDF (reference sequence). In DNA form, the CDR3 reads TGTGCCACCAGCCCGGGGGTCTCAGGGTACCTCACCTTC. Its translation is CATSPGVSGYLTF.

This clonotype was found a few times. The V gene is TRBV20-1, the J gene TRBJ2-5; D might be TRBD2 (6 bases). V lost 3 bases, J lost 3 bases, and 17 bases lay in between. The CDR3 runs to 15 residues. Germline V gives CDR1 DFQATT, CDR2 SNEGSKA (reference sequence). CDR3 nucleotide sequence: TGCAGTGCTAGTCGATATGGTCCGGGGGAAGAGACCCAGTACTTC. Protein sequence: CSASRYGPGEETQYF.

This clonotype was found a few times. V usage is TRBV6-1 and J usage is TRBJ1-5; D not resolved. This CDR3 contains 14 residues. Germline lookup yields CDR1 MNHNS and CDR2 SASEGT. V lost 6 bases to trimming and J lost 6 bases, with 15 bases between them. CDR3 sequence reads: CASRGSHVSQPQHF. CDR3 DNA sequence: TGTGCCAGCAGGGGGTCCCACGTGAGTCAGCCCCAGCATTTT.

In DNA form, the CDR3 reads TGTGCCAGCTCACCAGGGTTGAGTTCACCCCTCCACTTT. This sequence encodes CASSPGLSSPLHF. The gene calls are TRBV18 and TRBJ1-6, with no clear D. V shed 2 bases and J shed 9 bases, with 8 bases lying between them. Germline CDR1 KGHSH, CDR2 LQKENI. CDR3 length: 13 residues.

The CDR3 sequence is CASSYQVIGANVLTF. The CDR3 DNA follows: TGTGCCAGCAGTTACCAGGTTATAGGGGCCAACGTCCTGACTTTC. The V gene is TRBV27, the J gene TRBJ2-6, with unresolved D. V lost 4 bases and J lost 4, with 11 bases in between. Germline V gene data show CDR1 as MNHEY and CDR2 as SMNVEV (reference sequence). The CDR3 consists of 15 residues. The entire variable domain, with the rest obtained from reference TRBV27 and TRBJ2-6, is as follows: EAQVTQNPRYLITVTGKKLTVTCSQNMNHEYMSWYRQDPGLGLRQIYYSMNVEVTDKGDVPEGYKVSRKEKRNFPLILESPSPNQTSLYFCASSYQVIGANVLTFGAGSRLTVL.

DNA of the CDR3: TGTGCCAGCAGTTCACGACTACCGAGTCCCTACGAGCAGTACTTC. Encoded protein: CASSSRLPSPYEQYF. The V call is TRBV12-3 or TRBV12-4, the J call TRBJ2-7; TRBD2 might be the D (5 bases). The CDR3 covers 15 residues. Trimming removed 4 bases from V and 2 bases from J, with 15 bases in between.

This chain joins TRBV20-1 and TRBJ2-1; 9 nucleotides agree with TRBD1. Germline assignment: CDR1 DFQATT and CDR2 SNEGSKA (reference sequence). V lost 1 base and J lost 4; bases outside the gene matches: 5. The CDR3 runs to 15 residues. CDR3 DNA sequence: TGCAGTGCTAGAGTCCGGGACAGGGTATACAATGAGCAGTTCTTC. As protein: CSARVRDRVYNEQFF.

This clonotype has a handful of counts. CDR3 nucleotides: TGTGCCAGCAGTTTGCAATTAGGACAGGGGGCGCGGAACTATGGCTACACCTTC. This gives the protein CASSLQLGQGARNYGYTF. The rearrangement uses TRBV6-5 and TRBJ1-2; 11 nucleotides agree with TRBD1. The germline gives CDR1 MNHEY, CDR2 SVGAGI. This CDR3 is 18 amino acids long. Trimming removed 4 bases from V and 2 bases from J; junction bases left unmatched: 12.

A few counts support this clonotype. The chain is built from TRBV7-2 and TRBJ2-7; no reliable D call. Looked up from germline, CDR1 is SGHTA and CDR2 is FQGNSA. The CDR3 is 14 residues long. The V end lost 3 bases, the J end lost 5 bases, and 14 bases lay between the germline ends. The CDR3 sequence is CASSLQDLVHEQYF. CDR3 bases: TGTGCCAGCAGCTTGCAGGATCTCGTCCACGAGCAGTACTTC.

The V call is TRBV5-4, the J call TRBJ2-7; tentatively, D is TRBD2 (6 bases). Germline-derived CDR1 and CDR2 are SGHNT and YYREEE (reference sequence). Between the trimmed V and J ends, which lost 7 bases and 2 bases, there was a span of 10 bases. The CDR3 consists of 12 residues. For the CDR3, the DNA is TGTGCCAGCGGGACTCACCCCTACGAGCAGTACTTC. This encodes CASGTHPYEQYF.

V gene TRBV15 combines with J gene TRBJ2-1; D perhaps matches TRBD1 (5 bases). The germline V and J ends were trimmed by 6 bases and 3 bases, with 18 bases remaining between them. The CDR3 runs to 16 residues. CDR1 and CDR2 from the germline V gene are LNHNV and YYDKDF (reference sequence). This chain's CDR3 is CATRELTGSGYNEQFF. The CDR3 coding sequence is TGTGCCACCAGGGAACTAACAGGTTCGGGCTACAATGAGCAGTTCTTC.

The J gene is TRBJ2-1, the V gene TRBV20-1; D assignment may be TRBD1 or TRBD2 (5 bases each). The CDR3 has 14 amino acids. Trimming shortened V by 0 bases and J by 8 bases, and 14 bases separated the two germline ends. Germline V gene sequence: CDR1 DFQATT, CDR2 SNEGSKA (reference sequence). CDR3 sequence reads: CSAREVGPPDEQFF. The CDR3 region has the DNA TGCAGTGCTAGAGAGGTGGGACCCCCGGATGAGCAGTTCTTC.

This clonotype occurred a few times. The V call is TRBV10-3, the J call TRBJ1-2, with D unclear. The CDR3 is 14 residues long. V was trimmed by 4 bases and J by 5 bases, leaving 14 bases between them. Germline lookup yields CDR1 ENHRY and CDR2 SYGVKD. CDR3 in amino acids: CAISGQAGGYGYTF. The CDR3 DNA is TGTGCCATCAGTGGACAAGCAGGAGGATATGGCTACACCTTC.

The chain carries TRBV19 and TRBJ2-7; D gene uncertain. The germline V and J ends were trimmed by 6 bases and 5 bases, with 14 bases remaining between them. Looked up from germline, CDR1 is LNHDA and CDR2 is SQIVND (reference sequence). The CDR3 has 13 residues. Here the CDR3 reads CASSPKVSNEQYF. Here the CDR3 DNA reads TGTGCCAGTAGCCCGAAAGTGAGCAACGAGCAGTACTTC. The variable domain in full, completed from reference TRBV19 and TRBJ2-7, reads DGGITQSPKYLFRKEGQNVTLSCEQNLNHDAMYWYRQDPGQGLRLIYYSQIVNDFQKGDIAEGYSVSREKKESFPLTVTSAQKNPTAFYLCASSPKVSNEQYFGPGTRLTVT.

This clonotype turned up a few times. The chain links TRBV6-1 to TRBJ2-7, with unresolved D. CDR1 is MNHNS, CDR2 SASEGT, per germline. This CDR3 is built from 14 residues. V lost 6 bases, J lost 4 bases, and 16 bases lay in between. CDR3 in amino acids: CASRSSVNLYEQYF. CDR3 nucleotides: TGTGCCAGCAGAAGTTCTGTTAATCTATACGAGCAGTACTTC.

The chain couples TRBV20-1 to TRBJ2-3, with a weak D call TRBD2 (5 bases). CDR1 is DFQATT, CDR2 SNEGSKA, per germline (reference sequence). CDR3 size: 16 residues. V lost 0 bases and J 1 base, leaving 14 bases between the germline ends. In DNA, the CDR3 is TGCAGTGCTAGAGATCCCTCGGCCGGGGGCACAGATACGCAGTATTTT. Translated: CSARDPSAGGTDTQYF.

This clonotype was counted only a few times. The chain carries TRBV6-1 and TRBJ2-3; 11 bases line up with TRBD2. Trimming removed 8 bases from V and 2 bases from J; junction bases left unmatched: 3. Germline CDR1 MNHNS, CDR2 SASEGT. The CDR3 extends over 14 amino acids. CDR3 amino acids: CASGTSGATDTQYF. CDR3 DNA: TGTGCCAGCGGGACTAGCGGAGCCACAGATACGCAGTATTTT.

This clonotype was observed at least ten times. The chain is built from TRBV6-5 and TRBJ2-1; tentatively, D is TRBD1 (6 bases). CDR3 length: 12 amino acids. Germline V gives CDR1 MNHEY, CDR2 SVGAGI. V dropped 5 bases and J dropped 8 bases, with 10 bases sitting between them. For the CDR3, the DNA is TGTGCCAGCAGTGCCAGGGGAGATGAGCAGTTCTTC. Protein: CASSARGDEQFF.

The chain has TRBV2 and TRBJ1-5; possibly TRBD1 for D (5 bases). With 2 bases removed from V and 0 bases from J, the gap between germline ends came to 29 bases. CDR3 size: 22 residues. Germline lookup yields CDR1 SNHLY and CDR2 FYNNEI. The CDR3 sequence: CASSEFLSLGPSLGGSNQPQHF. CDR3 DNA sequence: TGTGCCAGCAGTGAATTCCTCTCGCTGGGACCGAGTTTGGGTGGTAGCAATCAGCCCCAGCATTTT.

V gene TRBV28 combines with J gene TRBJ2-3, with TRBD2 identical over 10 bases. Germline V CDR1 and CDR2: MDHEN, SYDVKM. This CDR3 is built from 17 residues. V lost 4 bases to trimming and J lost 3 bases; unmatched junction nucleotides: 10. The CDR3 nucleotides are TGTGCCAGCAGTTCATTAGCGGGGGGTCTCATAACAGATACGCAGTATTTT. Translated: CASSSLAGGLITDTQYF. Full variable domain (remainder filled in from reference TRBV28 and TRBJ2-3): DVKVTQSSRYLVKRTGEKVFLECVQDMDHENMFWYRQDPGLGLRLIYFSYDVKMKEKGDIPEGYSVSREKKERFSLILESASTNQTSMYLCASSSLAGGLITDTQYFGPGTRLTVL.

The sample holds a few counts of this clonotype. The chain recombines TRBV7-9 with TRBJ2-5, with 9 bases fitting TRBD1. There are 15 residues in the CDR3. Losses at the gene ends were 8 bases for V and 1 base for J; bases not matched to a gene: 8. Germline V gene lookup returns CDR1 SEHNR and CDR2 FQNEAQ (reference sequence). The CDR3 sequence is CASLRTGAFQETQYF. As DNA, the CDR3 is TGTGCCAGCCTCCGGACAGGGGCGTTCCAAGAGACCCAGTACTTC.

A few counts support this clonotype. This rearrangement joins TRBV11-2 to TRBJ2-1; 7 bases map to TRBD2. The CDR3 has 14 amino acids. Germline CDR1 SGHAT, CDR2 FQNNGV. With 3 bases clipped from V and 7 bases from J, the junction kept 6 bases outside the gene matches. CDR3 sequence: CASSLVRELNEQFF. Here the CDR3 DNA reads TGTGCCAGCAGCTTGGTGCGGGAGCTAAATGAGCAGTTCTTC.

The rearrangement uses TRBV10-1 and TRBJ2-3, with no clear D. CDR1 and CDR2 (germline): WNHNN, SYGVQD (reference sequence). V was pared by 3 bases and J by 0 bases, with 10 bases between. CDR3 length: 15 residues. This CDR3 reads CASSDRPTSTDTQYF. The CDR3 nucleotides read TGCGCCAGCAGTGACCGGCCGACTAGCACAGATACGCAGTATTTT.

This clonotype was detected a few times. This sequence joins TRBV7-2 and TRBJ2-7; unclear D gene. The CDR3 covers 12 residues. The V gene lost 5 bases and the J gene lost 4 bases, with 9 bases spanning the gap. Germline assignment: CDR1 SGHTA and CDR2 FQGNSA. CDR3 DNA sequence: TGTGCCAGCAGCAACTACGGTTACGAGCAGTACTTC. Amino acids: CASSNYGYEQYF.

A remark on this clonotype: This may arise from a read error, as a much more abundant clone is one base away. This chain connects TRBV3-1 to TRBJ2-1; 10 bases line up with TRBD2. In germline, CDR1 is LGHDT, CDR2 YNNKEL (reference sequence). CDR3 length: 14 amino acids. With V trimmed by 6 bases and J by 8 bases, 7 bases remained unmatched. The CDR3 protein is CASSTSGIGYEQFF. DNA for the CDR3: TGTGCCAGCAGTACTAGCGGGATTGGGTATGAGCAGTTCTTC.

To note about this clonotype: One junction end does not reproduce the germline sequence, and a read error may be involved. V and J are TRBV11-1 and TRBJ1-6; D not certain. This CDR3 is 18 amino acids long. The germline V gene has CDR1 SGHAT and CDR2 FQDESV (reference sequence). CDR3 region: CSSSPMDGLGVSNSPLHF. The CDR3 nucleotides read TGTTCCAGCAGCCCTATGGACGGATTGGGCGTCTCGAATTCACCCCTCCACTTT.

Ten or more counts support this clonotype. The rearrangement links TRBV3-1 to TRBJ2-3; D assignment may be TRBD1 or TRBD2 (5 bases each). This CDR3 is 15 amino acids long. With 0 bases removed from V and 5 bases from J, the gap between germline ends came to 12 bases. Looked up from germline, CDR1 is LGHDT and CDR2 is YNNKEL (reference sequence). DNA for the CDR3: TGTGCCAGCAGCCAAGATTGGGACGGCCGAGATACGCAGTATTTT. It specifies CASSQDWDGRDTQYF.

The CDR3 loop reads CASSPRQGENTEAFF. In DNA form, the CDR3 reads TGTGCCAGCAGCCCAAGACAGGGAGAGAACACTGAAGCTTTCTTT. The gene calls are TRBV7-9 and TRBJ1-1; TRBD1 matches 7 bases. The CDR3 spans 15 residues. V lost 5 bases to trimming and J lost 1 base; unmatched junction nucleotides: 7. Germline CDR1 and CDR2: SEHNR and FQNEAQ (reference sequence).

V and J are TRBV15 and TRBJ1-6; possible D gene TRBD1, 6 bases. The ends were cut back, 6 bases at V and 7 bases at J, with 13 bases in the middle. Germline loops: CDR1 LNHNV, CDR2 YYDKDF (reference sequence). The CDR3 totals 14 residues. CDR3 amino acids: CATRGALYNSPLHF. The CDR3 region has the DNA TGTGCCACCAGGGGGGCGTTATACAATTCACCCCTCCACTTT.

This clonotype showed up just a few times. The V and J genes are TRBV15 and TRBJ1-4; no clear D. Germline CDR1 is LNHNV and CDR2 is YYDKDF (reference sequence). The germline V and J ends were trimmed by 0 bases and 2 bases, with 10 bases remaining between them. CDR3 length: 16 residues. CDR3 sequence reads: CATSRDQIGTNEKLFF. The DNA of the CDR3 is TGTGCCACCAGCAGAGATCAGATTGGGACTAATGAAAAACTGTTTTTT.

The table lists this clonotype with a few counts. This rearrangement joins TRBV20-1 to TRBJ2-7, with 11 bases matching TRBD1. The CDR3 covers 16 residues. The ends lost 2 bases at V and 3 bases at J; junction bases unmatched: 9. CDR1 and CDR2 (germline): DFQATT, SNEGSKA (reference sequence). Written as DNA, the CDR3 is TGCAGTGCTAGACCGACACTGGGACAGGGGGACTACGAGCAGTACTTC. Protein sequence: CSARPTLGQGDYEQYF.